One and the same sample provided the 20 T cell receptor beta chains below, sequenced in a study of T cell responses to AZD1222 COVID-19 vaccine. Repertoires were generated with immunoSEQ multiplex PCR, while TCRdb's copy carries only in-frame clones and drops some. The data show tens of thousands of clones, over 65% seen once. This sample comprised peripheral blood, obtained 28 days after the second dose of the MenACWY control vaccine. The receptors here all came from an adult who received the MenACWY meningococcal vaccine as a control.

This clone was detected a few times. This chain uses TRBV11-2 with TRBJ2-4; the D gene is possibly TRBD2 (6 bases). Trimming removed 0 bases at V and 6 bases at J, with 9 bases between. Germline CDR1 reads SGHAT; CDR2 reads FQNNGV. The CDR3 consists of 14 residues. CDR3 in DNA: TGTGCCAGCAGCTTAGATGGAGGGGTAAACATTCAGTACTTC. It translates to CASSLDGGVNIQYF.

This clone was seen a single time. This chain joins TRBV5-4 and TRBJ2-3, with 7 nucleotides matching TRBD1. CDR1 and CDR2 from the germline V gene are SGHNT and YYREEE (reference sequence). Trimming cost V 4 bases and J 2 bases; bases outside gene matches: 4. This CDR3 spans 14 amino acids. The CDR3 DNA reads TGTGCCAGCAGCCGGGACAGCTACACAGATACGCAGTATTTT. The encoded protein is CASSRDSYTDTQYF.

The chain has TRBV19 and TRBJ1-5, with D hard to call. CDR1 is LNHDA, CDR2 SQIVND, per germline (reference sequence). The CDR3 length is 12 residues. The germline V and J ends were trimmed by 6 bases and 1 base, with 4 bases remaining between them. The CDR3 nucleotides read TGTGCCAGTAGGAGGAGCAATCAGCCCCAGCATTTT. This encodes CASRRSNQPQHF.

The chain links TRBV5-1 to TRBJ1-1; D gene uncertain. Germline CDR1 is SGHRS and CDR2 is YFSETQ. The CDR3 runs to 17 residues. Trimming took 0 bases from V and 1 from J, leaving 16 bases between them. For the CDR3, the DNA is TGCGCCAGCAGCTTGGGGGATAACGGGAATAGGAACACTGAAGCTTTCTTT. This translates into CASSLGDNGNRNTEAFF.

The chain employs TRBV19 and TRBJ2-2; 12 bases are shared with TRBD1. CDR3 length: 15 amino acids. The V and J ends lost 7 bases and 6 bases, in that order; junction bases with no gene match: 6. Germline V gene sequence: CDR1 LNHDA, CDR2 SQIVND (reference sequence). The CDR3 loop is CASMRGQGAAGELFF. The CDR3 DNA sequence: TGTGCCAGTATGAGGGGACAGGGGGCCGCCGGGGAGCTGTTTTTT.

This chain joins TRBV28 and TRBJ1-4; TRBD1 matches at 7 bases. CDR1 is MDHEN, CDR2 SYDVKM, per germline. The CDR3 consists of 16 residues. The V gene end was trimmed by 1 base and the J gene end by 6 bases; junction bases not matched to a gene: 8. The DNA of the CDR3 is TGTGCCAGCAGTTTATCGTCGGGACAGCTTGATGAAAAACTGTTTTTT. It translates to CASSLSSGQLDEKLFF.

The J gene is TRBJ2-7, the V gene TRBV28; D might be TRBD2 (5 bases). Germline V gene data show CDR1 as MDHEN and CDR2 as SYDVKM. This CDR3 is built from 14 residues. V dropped 2 bases and J dropped 3 bases, with 11 bases sitting between them. CDR3 in amino acids: CASSLPTTHYEQYF. CDR3 nucleotides: TGTGCCAGCAGTTTACCGACTACCCACTACGAGCAGTACTTC.

V gene TRBV28 combines with J gene TRBJ1-2; TRBD1 agrees at 7 bases. Germline CDR1 MDHEN, CDR2 SYDVKM. CDR3 length: 14 amino acids. After removal of 7 bases from V and 0 bases from J, the junction contained 5 bases not matched to a gene. The CDR3 region is CASIQGGTNYGYTF. The CDR3 region has the DNA TGTGCCAGCATTCAGGGGGGCACTAACTATGGCTACACCTTC.

This clone was recorded once. The chain combines TRBV28 with TRBJ1-6; D call uncertain. This CDR3 spans 16 amino acids. V lost 5 bases, J lost 3 bases, and 14 bases lay in between. From germline, CDR1 is MDHEN and CDR2 SYDVKM. The CDR3 loop reads CASSPTRMIYNSPLHF. CDR3 DNA sequence: TGTGCCAGCAGTCCTACTAGGATGATCTATAATTCACCCCTCCACTTT. The variable domain in full, with the rest retrieved from reference TRBV28 and TRBJ1-6, is DVKVTQSSRYLVKRTGEKVFLECVQDMDHENMFWYRQDPGLGLRLIYFSYDVKMKEKGDIPEGYSVSREKKERFSLILESASTNQTSMYLCASSPTRMIYNSPLHFGNGTRLTVT.

This clone was found a few times. The genes are TRBV6-6 and TRBJ1-5, with D unclear. Trimming removed 5 bases from V and 2 bases from J, with 25 bases in between. There are 19 residues in the CDR3. Germline V gene sequence: CDR1 MNHNY, CDR2 SVGAGI (reference sequence). CDR3 sequence reads: CASSPFGWGRRLGNQPQHF. DNA for the CDR3: TGTGCCAGCAGTCCCTTTGGGTGGGGAAGAAGATTGGGCAATCAGCCCCAGCATTTT.

This clone was seen more than once but under ten times. In the same sample, other DNA sequences code for this CDR3. The rearrangement joins TRBV28 to TRBJ1-5; the D is unclear. The V end lost 7 bases, the J end lost 1 base, and 5 bases lay between the germline ends. CDR1 is MDHEN and CDR2 is SYDVKM in the germline V gene. The CDR3 length is 12 residues. CDR3 nucleotides: TGTGCCAGCATCTCAAGCAATCAGCCCCAGCATTTT. Translation: CASISSNQPQHF. The full variable domain, rest sourced from reference TRBV28 and TRBJ1-5, is DVKVTQSSRYLVKRTGEKVFLECVQDMDHENMFWYRQDPGLGLRLIYFSYDVKMKEKGDIPEGYSVSREKKERFSLILESASTNQTSMYLCASISSNQPQHFGDGTRLSIL.

This chain uses TRBV6-5 with TRBJ1-5, with D possibly matching TRBD1 (5 bases). Germline lookup yields CDR1 MNHEY and CDR2 SVGAGI. With 7 bases removed from V and 5 bases from J, the gap between germline ends came to 15 bases. There are 14 residues in the CDR3. CDR3 sequence (DNA): TGTGCCAGCAAAGCAGGGACCCGGGATCAGCCCCAGCATTTT. This encodes CASKAGTRDQPQHF.

The J gene is TRBJ2-6, the V gene TRBV5-1; D is perhaps TRBD2 (6 bases). The V gene's germline CDR1 is SGHRS and CDR2 YFSETQ. There are 16 residues in the CDR3. The V end was cut by 1 base, the J end by 4 bases, with 12 bases between. CDR3 sequence: CASSLWLARGANVLTF. Here the CDR3 DNA reads TGCGCCAGCAGCTTGTGGCTAGCGCGCGGGGCCAACGTCCTGACTTTC.

J is TRBJ1-5 and V is TRBV3-1 (or the pseudogene TRBV3-2), with D possibly TRBD1 on 5 matching bases. Germline values: CDR1 LGHDT, CDR2 YNNKEL (reference sequence). The CDR3 spans 15 residues. With 0 bases removed from V and 3 bases from J, the gap between germline ends came to 9 bases. Here the CDR3 reads CASSQDTGNNQPQHF. The CDR3 nucleotides read TGTGCCAGCAGCCAAGACACAGGAAACAATCAGCCCCAGCATTTT.

The gene calls are TRBV6-2 or TRBV6-3 and TRBJ1-1; D is uncertain. V was pared by 2 bases and J by 1 base, with 2 bases between. The CDR3 contains 12 residues. CDR1 and CDR2 from the germline V gene are MNHEY and SVGEGT. The CDR3 region is CASSYPNTEAFF. The CDR3 DNA follows: TGTGCCAGCAGTTACCCGAACACTGAAGCTTTCTTT.

This clone was picked up a small number of times. This chain joins TRBV30 and TRBJ1-5; D uncertain. V shed 0 bases and J shed 5 bases, with 8 bases lying between them. The CDR3 has 13 residues. From germline, CDR1 is GTSNPN and CDR2 SVGIG (reference sequence). In nucleotides, the CDR3 is TGTGCCTGGAGTGTAACCCCGGATCAGCCCCAGCATTTT. As protein: CAWSVTPDQPQHF.

Many counts were recorded for this clone. The chain is built from TRBV5-6 and TRBJ2-3, with 10 bases that match TRBD2. CDR1 and CDR2 from the germline V gene are SGHDT and YYEEEE. The trim removed 2 bases at V and 0 bases at J, leaving 3 bases unmatched. This CDR3 comprises 16 residues. CDR3 protein: CASSLTSGTSTDTQYF. The CDR3 coding sequence is TGTGCCAGCAGCTTAACTAGCGGGACTAGCACAGATACGCAGTATTTT.

J is TRBJ2-7 and V is TRBV5-6; D is uncertain. The CDR3 length is 14 residues. V shed 0 bases and J shed 3 bases, with 10 bases lying between them. Germline lookup yields CDR1 SGHDT and CDR2 YYEEEE. The CDR3 here is CASSLEGPIYEQYF. The CDR3, as DNA: TGTGCCAGCAGCTTGGAGGGCCCAATCTACGAGCAGTACTTC.

The chain carries TRBV5-4 and TRBJ1-2, with 7 bases aligning to TRBD1. The CDR3 covers 14 residues. The germline V gene has CDR1 SGHNT and CDR2 YYREEE (reference sequence). V lost 3 bases and J lost 2; bases outside the gene matches: 4. CDR3 sequence (DNA): TGTGCCAGCAGCTCCAGACAGGGCAACTATGGCTACACCTTC. This encodes CASSSRQGNYGYTF.

The V call is TRBV6-4, the J call TRBJ1-1; possible D gene TRBD1, 6 bases. Germline CDR1 MRHNA, CDR2 SNTAGT. This CDR3 is built from 15 residues. V gave up 8 bases and J gave up 0 bases, with 16 bases separating them. The CDR3 protein is CASRYGGALNTEAFF. DNA for the CDR3: TGTGCCAGCCGTTACGGGGGGGCCTTGAACACTGAAGCTTTCTTT.